Sequencing of this TCR beta chain was carried out in a study of T cells in Graves' hyperthyroidism and ophthalmopathy. Study findings and constraints: Also found in blood were most expanded thyroid clonotypes above 0.001.

RNA transcripts were the template for amplifying TCR beta CDR3 regions. A first-round RT-PCR of the TCR CDR3 used the HTBI primer set. TCRdb reprocessed the multiplex PCR reads with MiXCR, giving one entry per CDR3 protein. The sample holds some 760,000 distinct CDR3 sequences, 14% seen once. The definition of stable Graves' hyperthyroidism was no ophthalmopathy progression within 18 months. There are many counts of this clonotype. Its cognate antigen is unknown. The CDR3 consists of 17 residues. Trimming cost V 3 bases and J 2 bases; bases outside gene matches: 7. CDR1 MGHRA and CDR2 YSYEKL come from the germline V gene.

The rearrangement links TRBV4-1 to TRBJ2-3; 11 bases line up with TRBD2. The TCR comes from a woman in her late teens or twenties with Graves' hyperthyroidism. The specimen was blood. The CDR3 DNA is TGCGCCAGCAGCCAGTATACTAGCGGGAGCAACACAGATACGCAGTATTTT. This translates into CASSQYTSGSNTDTQYF.